This T cell receptor beta chain derives from a study of graft-versus-host responses after intestinal transplantation. Turning to the study itself: The transplants performed in recipients were multivisceral, liver-intestinal, or isolated intestinal. The study gave all recipients anti-thymocyte globulin induction, then tacrolimus and steroids for roughly 3 years.

Regarding the study as a whole: Analysis identified GvH clones in recipient marrow, with some appearing first in ileum or blood. Within the allografts of patients who had graft-donor T cell macrochimerism, graft-versus-host to host-versus-graft clonal ratios were high.

Concerning this clone: Its target is unknown.

V lost 8 bases and J lost 1; bases outside the gene matches: 7. This CDR3 is 14 amino acids long. Germline V CDR1 and CDR2: SEHNR, FQNEAQ (reference sequence). Data came from immunoSEQ multiplex PCR; TCRdb stores just in-frame clones and leaves some out. The table lists some 97,000 clones, about 90% of them singletons. This TCR came from a human donor who was the organ donor for an intestinal transplant. The source material was unstimulated CD4+ T cells sorted from spleen or lymph node cells, sampled before transplant. This rearrangement joins TRBV7-9 to TRBJ2-5; TRBD1 aligns across 7 bases. The DNA for the CDR3 is TGTGCCAGCGGGGCCCGGGACAGCCAAGAGACCCAGTACTTC. It codes for CASGARDSQETQYF. Filled out from reference TRBV7-9 and TRBJ2-5, the complete variable domain reads DTGVSQNPRHKITKRGQNVTFRCDPISEHNRLYWYRQTLGQGPEFLTYFQNEAQLEKSRLLSDRFSAERPKGSFSTLEIQRTEQGDSAMYLCASGARDSQETQYFGPGTRLLVL.